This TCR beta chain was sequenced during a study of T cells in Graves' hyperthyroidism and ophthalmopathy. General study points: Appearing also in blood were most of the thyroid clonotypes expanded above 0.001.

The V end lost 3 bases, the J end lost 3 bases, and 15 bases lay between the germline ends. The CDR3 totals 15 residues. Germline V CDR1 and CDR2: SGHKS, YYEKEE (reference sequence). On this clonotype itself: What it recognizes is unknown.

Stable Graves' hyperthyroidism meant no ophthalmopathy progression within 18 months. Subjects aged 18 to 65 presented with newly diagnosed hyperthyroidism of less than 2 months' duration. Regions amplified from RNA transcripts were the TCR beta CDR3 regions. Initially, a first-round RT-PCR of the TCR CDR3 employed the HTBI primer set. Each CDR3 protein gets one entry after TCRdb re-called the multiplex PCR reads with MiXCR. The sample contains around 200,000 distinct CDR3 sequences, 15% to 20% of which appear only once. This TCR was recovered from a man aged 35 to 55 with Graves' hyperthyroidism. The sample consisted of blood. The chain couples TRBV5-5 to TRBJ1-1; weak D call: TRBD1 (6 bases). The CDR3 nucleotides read TGTGCCAGCAGCTCGCGCAGGGGTCAAGACACTGAAGCTTTCTTT. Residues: CASSSRRGQDTEAFF. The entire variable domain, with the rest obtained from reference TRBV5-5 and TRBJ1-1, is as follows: DAGVTQSPTHLIKTRGQQVTLRCSPISGHKSVSWYQQVLGQGPQFIFQYYEKEERGRGNFPDRFSARQFPNYSSELNVNALLLGDSALYLCASSSRRGQDTEAFFGQGTRLTVV.